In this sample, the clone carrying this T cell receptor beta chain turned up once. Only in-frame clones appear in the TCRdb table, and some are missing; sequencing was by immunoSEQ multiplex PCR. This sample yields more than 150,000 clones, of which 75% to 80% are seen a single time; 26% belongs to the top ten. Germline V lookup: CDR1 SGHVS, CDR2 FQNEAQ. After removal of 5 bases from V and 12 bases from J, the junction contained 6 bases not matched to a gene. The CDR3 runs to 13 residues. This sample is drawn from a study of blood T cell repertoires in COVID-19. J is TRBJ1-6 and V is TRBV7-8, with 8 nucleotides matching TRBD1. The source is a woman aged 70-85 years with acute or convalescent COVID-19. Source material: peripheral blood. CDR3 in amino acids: CASSPGQALPLHF. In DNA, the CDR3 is TGTGCCAGCAGCCCGGGACAGGCTTTACCCCTCCACTTT.